This entry lists 7 T cell receptor beta chains sequenced from one sample in a study of blood T cell repertoires in COVID-19 (dated by TCRdb to about 2020). Libraries were built with the immunoSEQ multiplex PCR assay. Entries here come from immuneACCESS through TCRdb and include only in-frame sequences with V and J called. Some clones fail to appear in such tables; in the studies checked, an unresolved V gene covers under half of the shortfall, and the cause of the remainder is unknown. This sample comprises 120,000 to 150,000 clones, more than 80% of them detected only once. 1.5% to 2% of the sample comes from the top ten. Source material: PBMCs or T cells enriched from blood (not recorded which). Receptor source: a woman aged 18 to 35 who had been exposed to COVID-19.

The CDR3 sequence is CSVESGGLEQYF. The CDR3, as DNA: TGCAGCGTTGAATCGGGAGGGCTCGAGCAGTACTTC. The V call is TRBV29-1, the J call TRBJ2-7; TRBD2 agrees at 8 bases. From germline, CDR1 is SQVTM and CDR2 ANQGSEA. Unmatched junction bases numbered 3, after V lost 2 bases and J lost 6 bases. The CDR3 has 12 residues.

This clone has a handful of counts. The CDR3 bases are TGTGCCAGCAGTTCACAGGGGACCGGGGAGCTGTTTTTT. It translates to CASSSQGTGELFF. This sequence joins TRBV6-4 and TRBJ2-2, with 7 bases that match TRBD1. The CDR3 totals 13 residues. Germline V lookup: CDR1 MRHNA, CDR2 SNTAGT. Trimming removed 5 bases from V and 5 bases from J; junction bases left unmatched: 2.

V and J are TRBV7-9 and TRBJ2-7; 8 bases agree with TRBD1. J was trimmed by 1 base and V by 4 bases; bases with no gene match: 3. The CDR3 contains 14 residues. Germline V lookup: CDR1 SEHNR, CDR2 FQNEAQ (reference sequence). The DNA of the CDR3 is TGTGCCAGCAGCTCCCGACAGGGGTCCTACGAGCAGTACTTC. This encodes CASSSRQGSYEQYF.

The rearrangement links TRBV30 to TRBJ2-1; possible D gene TRBD1, 6 bases. V was clipped by 3 bases and J by 7 bases, with 19 bases between them. Germline-derived CDR1 and CDR2 are GTSNPN and SVGIG (reference sequence). CDR3 size: 15 residues. CDR3 in DNA: TGTGCCTGGAGCATTGGACAGCCCAGGAGGAATGAGCAGTTCTTC. This sequence encodes CAWSIGQPRRNEQFF.

The V call is TRBV21-1, the J call TRBJ2-7; TRBD2 is the table's D call and was not checked against the DNA. TRBV21-1 is a known pseudogene. The CDR3 is 15 amino acids. The CDR3 spells CASRRWRETSYEQYF. DNA of the CDR3: TGTGCCAGCAGACGGTGGCGGGAGACTTCCTACGAGCAGTACTTC.

The chain's CDR3 is CSVFMNTEAFF. CDR3 bases: TGCAGCGTTTTTATGAACACTGAAGCTTTCTTT. This chain uses TRBV29-1 with TRBJ1-1; D uncertain. V lost 5 bases and J lost 0, with 4 bases in between. Germline V CDR1 and CDR2: SQVTM, ANQGSEA. The CDR3 sequence is 11 residues long.

The chain combines TRBV27 with TRBJ1-2; 7 bases agree with TRBD1. Trimming at V came to 6 bases and at J to 8 bases, leaving 12 bases not matched to a gene. From germline, CDR1 is MNHEY and CDR2 SMNVEV (reference sequence). The CDR3 totals 14 residues. The CDR3 coding sequence is TGTGCCAGCAGGTTGAGCGGGGGGGGACAGGGCTACACCTTC. Translating gives CASRLSGGGQGYTF.